The T cell receptor (beta chain) under discussion was sequenced for a study of shared clonotypes between healthy human individuals. Study-level findings and limits: It was the non-shared clonotypes that had lower generation probabilities than clonotypes shared by all four donors.

Each cell subset's genomic DNA was divided evenly among several immunoSEQ plates. The repertoire was sequenced with immunoSEQ multiplex PCR; TCRdb's copy has only in-frame clones and lacks some. The data contain over a million clones, roughly 97% of them singletons. This clone has more than one count but fewer than ten. No antigen is known for it. The CDR3 is 13 residues long. Trimming pared 6 bases from V and 6 bases from J, leaving 15 bases between. Germline CDR1 reads SGHVS; CDR2 reads FQNEAQ. What was sequenced was naive CD4+ T cells sorted from blood. Subset described: CD45RA+ positively selected. This TCR derives from a man under 40 in good health. V is TRBV7-8 and J is TRBJ2-7; D not certain. The DNA for the CDR3 is TGTGCCAGCAGTCCAAGGTCCGCTCGCGAGCAGTACTTC. Protein product: CASSPRSAREQYF.